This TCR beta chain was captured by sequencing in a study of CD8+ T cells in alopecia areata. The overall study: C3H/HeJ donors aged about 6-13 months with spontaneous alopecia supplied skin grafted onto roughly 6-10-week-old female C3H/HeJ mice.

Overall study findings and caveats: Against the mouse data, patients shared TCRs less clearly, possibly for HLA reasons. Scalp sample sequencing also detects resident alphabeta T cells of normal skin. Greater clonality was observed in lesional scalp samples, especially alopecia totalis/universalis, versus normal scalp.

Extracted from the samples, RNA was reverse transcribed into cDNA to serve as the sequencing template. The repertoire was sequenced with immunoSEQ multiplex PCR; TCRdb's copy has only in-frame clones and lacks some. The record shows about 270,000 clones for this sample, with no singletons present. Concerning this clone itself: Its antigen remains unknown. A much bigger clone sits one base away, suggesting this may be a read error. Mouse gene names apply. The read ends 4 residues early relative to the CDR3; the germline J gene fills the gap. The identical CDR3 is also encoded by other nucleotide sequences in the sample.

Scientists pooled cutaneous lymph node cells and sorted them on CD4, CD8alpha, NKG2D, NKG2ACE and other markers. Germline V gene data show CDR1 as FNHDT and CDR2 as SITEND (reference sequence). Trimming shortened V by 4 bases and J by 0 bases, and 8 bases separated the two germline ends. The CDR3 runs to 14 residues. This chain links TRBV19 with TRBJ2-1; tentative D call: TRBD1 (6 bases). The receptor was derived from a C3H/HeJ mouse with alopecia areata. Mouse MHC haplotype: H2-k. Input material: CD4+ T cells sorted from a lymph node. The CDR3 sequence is CASSPGHNYAEQFF. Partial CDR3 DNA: TGTGCCAGCAGTCCGGGACATAACTATGCT.